Following are 18 T cell receptor beta chains from one sample sequenced in a study of shared clonotypes between healthy human individuals. Produced via immunoSEQ multiplex PCR; TCRdb's table is partial and in-frame only. The data contain about 590,000 clones, about 95% of them singletons. Terminally differentiated effector memory CD45RA+ cells were excluded by CCR7 positive selection of CD45RO-negative cells. Material: naive CD8+ T cells sorted from blood. These receptors originate from a woman aged 25 to 39 in good health.

The V call is TRBV28, the J call TRBJ1-5; 7 nucleotides match TRBD1. CDR1 and CDR2 (germline): MDHEN, SYDVKM. The CDR3 is 14 amino acids. After removal of 7 bases from V and 3 bases from J, the junction contained 6 bases not matched to a gene. The DNA of the CDR3 is TGTGCCAGCAAAGCACAGGGGATCAATCAGCCCCAGCATTTT. Translated: CASKAQGINQPQHF.

The rearrangement joins TRBV4-2 to TRBJ2-7; TRBD2 agrees at 10 bases. The junction had 12 bases not matched to a gene; V was cut back by 1 base and J by 3 bases. Germline CDR1 is LGHNA and CDR2 is YNFKEQ. CDR3 length equals 18 residues. The CDR3 DNA reads TGTGCCAGCAGCCAAGTCAGTTCCGTGCCTAGCGGGAGCTACGAGCAGTACTTC. Translating it yields CASSQVSSVPSGSYEQYF.

On this clone: At one of its ends the junction is not consistent with the germline gene, which may arise from a read error. Other DNA sequences from this sample encode an identical CDR3 as well. The CDR3 is CASSIYNEQFF. CDR3 DNA sequence: TGTGCCAGTAGTATTTACAACGAGCAGTTCTTC. The chain uses TRBV19 and TRBJ2-1; D is ambiguous. The CDR3 runs 11 residues. In germline, CDR1 is LNHDA, CDR2 SQIVND (reference sequence).

The chain employs TRBV7-8 and TRBJ1-5; D may be TRBD1 (5 bases). The ends were cut back, 1 base at V and 5 bases at J, with 6 bases in the middle. This CDR3 contains 13 residues. CDR1 is SGHVS and CDR2 is FQNEAQ in the germline V gene. CDR3: CASSLEGHQPQHF. The CDR3, as DNA: TGTGCCAGCAGCTTAGAGGGGCATCAGCCCCAGCATTTT.

The V and J genes are TRBV4-1 and TRBJ2-7, with 9 positions matching TRBD1. The CDR3 loop spans 14 amino acids. CDR1 is MGHRA, CDR2 YSYEKL, per germline. The V gene end was trimmed by 4 bases and the J gene end by 4 bases; junction bases not matched to a gene: 5. CDR3 in amino acids: CASSRATGGYEQYF. In DNA, the CDR3 is TGCGCCAGCAGCCGAGCGACAGGGGGGTACGAGCAGTACTTC.

This clone was recorded a few times. This chain connects TRBV15 to TRBJ1-1; D unclear. The germline CDR1 and CDR2 sequences are LNHNV and YYDKDF (reference sequence). This CDR3 is built from 11 residues. V dropped 7 bases and J dropped 6 bases, with 9 bases sitting between them. For the CDR3, the DNA is TGTGCCACCAAAGGTTCTGCTGAAGCTTTCTTT. Amino acid sequence: CATKGSAEAFF.

This chain joins TRBV7-9 and TRBJ2-5; TRBD1 might be the D (6 bases). Per germline, CDR1 SEHNR and CDR2 FQNEAQ (reference sequence). The CDR3 is 13 amino acids. The V end lost 5 bases, the J end lost 5 bases, and 12 bases lay between the germline ends. In DNA, the CDR3 is TGTGCCAGCAGCGACCGGGACAAGGAGACCCAGTACTTC. Translation gives CASSDRDKETQYF. The variable domain in full, completed from reference TRBV7-9 and TRBJ2-5, reads DTGVSQNPRHKITKRGQNVTFRCDPISEHNRLYWYRQTLGQGPEFLTYFQNEAQLEKSRLLSDRFSAERPKGSFSTLEIQRTEQGDSAMYLCASSDRDKETQYFGPGTRLLVL.

The J gene is TRBJ2-5, the V gene TRBV7-9; perhaps TRBD2 as D (5 bases). Trimming cost V 5 bases and J 2 bases, with 15 bases left between them. This CDR3 has 15 residues. CDR1 and CDR2 from the germline V gene are SEHNR and FQNEAQ (reference sequence). CDR3 in DNA: TGTGCCAGCAGCATCGATGGGAGACTTCAAGAGACCCAGTACTTC. As protein: CASSIDGRLQETQYF. Looking up the rest from reference TRBV7-9 and TRBJ2-5 gives the full variable domain: DTGVSQNPRHKITKRGQNVTFRCDPISEHNRLYWYRQTLGQGPEFLTYFQNEAQLEKSRLLSDRFSAERPKGSFSTLEIQRTEQGDSAMYLCASSIDGRLQETQYFGPGTRLLVL.

The chain has TRBV27 and TRBJ2-7; 8 bases agree with TRBD1. V lost 6 bases, J lost 3 bases, and 4 bases stayed unmatched. Germline V lookup: CDR1 MNHEY, CDR2 SMNVEV (reference sequence). This CDR3 is 13 amino acids long. The CDR3, as DNA: TGTGCCAGCAGAGGGACAGGTGACTACGAGCAGTACTTC. This sequence encodes CASRGTGDYEQYF.

This chain connects TRBV4-1 to TRBJ1-1; a possible D gene is TRBD1 (5 bases). Germline CDR1 MGHRA, CDR2 YSYEKL. Trimming stripped 0 bases from V and 7 bases from J, with 12 bases between. This CDR3 has 14 amino acids. The CDR3 DNA is TGCGCCAGCAGCCAAGACGCGGGGAGGGGTGAAGCTTTCTTT. Translated, it gives CASSQDAGRGEAFF.

This clone was recorded once. V and J are TRBV29-1 and TRBJ1-2; possible D gene TRBD1, 6 bases. Trimming left V 0 bases short and J 1 base short, with 15 bases between. This CDR3 contains 16 residues. Germline CDR1 reads SQVTM; CDR2 reads ANQGSEA. For the CDR3, the DNA is TGCAGCGTTGAAGATAAGGGGGGGGTTTTTAACTATGGCTACACCTTC. Its protein product is CSVEDKGGVFNYGYTF.

In this sample, this clone turned up once. The V gene is TRBV4-1, the J gene TRBJ2-7; D is uncertain. The CDR3 spans 13 residues. Germline-derived CDR1 and CDR2 are MGHRA and YSYEKL. The ends were cut back, 1 base at V and 6 bases at J, with 10 bases in the middle. The CDR3 DNA is TGCGCCAGCAGCCAAGTTCAGGTGGGCGAGCAGTACTTC. This codes for CASSQVQVGEQYF.

This clone was recorded only once. This chain uses TRBV7-7 with TRBJ1-3; 7 positions agree with TRBD1. Germline V gene data show CDR1 as SSHAT and CDR2 as FNYEAQ (reference sequence). Trimming removed 1 base from V and 4 bases from J; junction bases left unmatched: 4. CDR3 length equals 15 residues. The CDR3 DNA reads as TGTGCCAGCAGCTTAGGACAGGGTACGGGAAACACCATATATTTT. This gives the protein CASSLGQGTGNTIYF.

The chain uses TRBV27 and TRBJ1-5, with 9 bases aligning to TRBD1. V lost 8 bases, J lost 2 bases, and 4 bases stayed unmatched. The CDR3 is 14 amino acids. Germline-derived CDR1 and CDR2 are MNHEY and SMNVEV (reference sequence). The chain's CDR3 is CASSDRGGNQPQHF. In DNA form, the CDR3 reads TGTGCCAGCTCGGACAGGGGAGGCAATCAGCCCCAGCATTTT.

The V and J genes are TRBV28 and TRBJ1-5; TRBD1 might be the D (6 bases). Looked up from germline, CDR1 is MDHEN and CDR2 is SYDVKM. Trimming left V 5 bases short and J 0 bases short, with 23 bases between. The CDR3 has 19 amino acids. The CDR3 region has the DNA TGTGCCAGCAGTACCCCCCGGTTGGACAGTGTCTATAGCAATCAGCCCCAGCATTTT. Protein: CASSTPRLDSVYSNQPQHF.

The CDR3 bases are TGTGCCAGCAGTGGGACTAGCGGGGTATACAATGAGCAGTTCTTC. Translated: CASSGTSGVYNEQFF. The chain is built from TRBV2 and TRBJ2-1, with TRBD2 matching 12 bases. The CDR3 contains 15 residues. Germline lookup yields CDR1 SNHLY and CDR2 FYNNEI. With V trimmed by 4 bases and J by 4 bases, 2 bases remained unmatched. The whole variable domain, filled in from reference TRBV2 and TRBJ2-1, reads EPEVTQTPSHQVTQMGQEVILRCVPISNHLYFYWYRQILGQKVEFLVSFYNNEISEKSEIFDDQFSVERPDGSNFTLKIRSTKLEDSAMYFCASSGTSGVYNEQFFGPGTRLTVL.

This sequence joins TRBV11-2 and TRBJ2-5; D gene ambiguous. V gave up 0 bases and J gave up 5 bases, with 13 bases separating them. The CDR3 runs 15 residues. Germline CDR1 and CDR2: SGHAT and FQNNGV. The CDR3 nucleotides read TGTGCCAGCAGCTTAGATTCTGGTAGCTGGGAGACCCAGTACTTC. Translation gives CASSLDSGSWETQYF.

The chain combines TRBV30 with TRBJ2-7, with D tentatively TRBD1 (6 bases). The CDR3 is 14 amino acids. Germline V CDR1 and CDR2: GTSNPN, SVGIG (reference sequence). V shed 4 bases and J shed 4 bases, with 17 bases lying between them. CDR3 DNA: TGTGCCTGGAACCTAGGGGGTGCTTCATACGAGCAGTACTTC. It encodes CAWNLGGASYEQYF.